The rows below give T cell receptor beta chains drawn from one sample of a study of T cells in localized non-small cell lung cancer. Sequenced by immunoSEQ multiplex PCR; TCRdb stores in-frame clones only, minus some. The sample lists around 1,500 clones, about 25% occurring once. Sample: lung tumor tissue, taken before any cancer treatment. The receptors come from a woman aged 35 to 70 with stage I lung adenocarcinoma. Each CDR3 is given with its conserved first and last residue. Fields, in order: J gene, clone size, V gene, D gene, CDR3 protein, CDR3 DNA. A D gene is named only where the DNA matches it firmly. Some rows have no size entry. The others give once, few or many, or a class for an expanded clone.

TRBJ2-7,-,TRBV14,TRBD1,CASSQNTGTGYEQYF,TGTGCCAGCAGCCAAAATACCGGGACAGGCTACGAGCAGTACTTC
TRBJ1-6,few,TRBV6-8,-,CASRGGLSNSPLHF,TGTGCCAGCAGGGGGGGCCTCTCCAATTCACCCCTCCACTTT
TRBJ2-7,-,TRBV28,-,CASSAPRRYEQYF,TGTGCCAGCAGTGCACCCCGCAGATACGAGCAGTACTTC
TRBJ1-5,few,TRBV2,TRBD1,CASSERTGVRAQHF,TGTGCCAGCAGTGAGAGGACAGGGGTTAGGGCCCAGCATTTT
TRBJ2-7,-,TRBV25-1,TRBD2,CASSVGLAGGYEQYF,TGTGCCAGCAGTGTAGGGCTAGCGGGGGGATACGAGCAGTACTTC
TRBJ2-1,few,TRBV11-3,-,CASSLSRNSFDEQFF,TGTGCCAGCAGCTTATCCAGGAACTCCTTTGATGAGCAGTTCTTC
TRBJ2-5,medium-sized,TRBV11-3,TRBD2,CASSTGTSGEAETQYF,TGTGCCAGCAGCACTGGGACTAGCGGGGAAGCAGAGACCCAGTACTTC
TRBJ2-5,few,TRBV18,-,CASSPFKGEETQYF,TGTGCCAGCTCACCGTTCAAGGGTGAAGAGACCCAGTACTTC
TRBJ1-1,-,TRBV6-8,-,CASSVNEKGAEAFF,TGTGCCAGCAGTGTCAACGAAAAAGGTGCTGAAGCTTTCTTT
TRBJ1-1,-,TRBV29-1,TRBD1,CSVEPNGQGTEAFF,TGCAGCGTTGAACCCAACGGACAGGGCACTGAAGCTTTCTTT
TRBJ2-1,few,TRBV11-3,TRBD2,CASSLTSGGIYEQFF,TGTGCCAGCAGCTTGACTAGCGGGGGGATTTATGAGCAGTTCTTC
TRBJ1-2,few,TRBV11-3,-,CASSLRQEPGNRQPF,TGTGCCAGCAGCTTACGCCAAGAACCGGGGAACAGGCAGCCCTTC
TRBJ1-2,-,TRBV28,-,CASSLGGGVYGYTF,TGTGCCAGCAGTCTCGGGGGGGGAGTCTATGGCTACACCTTC
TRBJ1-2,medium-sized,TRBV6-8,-,CASSDSAGSGYGYTF,TGTGCCAGCAGTGACTCTGCGGGGTCGGGCTATGGCTACACCTTC
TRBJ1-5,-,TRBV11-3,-,CASSQSGFTNQPQHF,TGTGCCAGCAGCCAGTCGGGGTTTACTAATCAGCCCCAGCATTTT
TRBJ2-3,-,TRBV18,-,CASSPRSGGVSDTQYF,TGTGCCAGCTCACCACGGTCGGGGGGCGTTTCAGATACGCAGTATTTT
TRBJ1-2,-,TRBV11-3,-,CASSFVSQKNYGYTF,TGTGCCAGCAGCTTTGTCAGCCAGAAAAACTATGGCTACACCTTC
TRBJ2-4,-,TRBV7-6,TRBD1,CASSLGQGASDIQYF,TGTGCCAGCAGCTTAGGACAGGGGGCTTCTGACATTCAGTACTTC
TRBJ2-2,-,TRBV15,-,CATRLDREDTGELFF,TGTGCCACCCGTTTAGACAGGGAGGACACCGGGGAGCTGTTTTTT
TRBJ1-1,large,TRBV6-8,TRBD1,CASSTGGQVRKGTEAFF,TGTGCCAGCTCGACAGGGGGACAGGTCCGTAAGGGCACTGAAGCTTTCTTT
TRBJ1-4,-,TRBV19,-,CASTEKRGYMGEKLFF,TGTGCCAGTACAGAAAAGCGCGGGTATATGGGAGAAAAACTGTTTTTT
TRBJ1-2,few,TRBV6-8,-,CASSYSVIWGGAGGYTF,TGTGCCAGCAGTTATTCCGTAATTTGGGGGGGCGCGGGCGGCTACACCTTC
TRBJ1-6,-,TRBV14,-,CASSQDLKLRNSPLHF,TGTGCCAGCAGCCAAGATCTAAAGTTGCGCAATTCACCCCTCCACTTT
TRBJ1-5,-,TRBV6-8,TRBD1,CASSRPRTGSNQPQHF,TGTGCCAGCAGTCGACCTCGGACAGGGTCCAATCAGCCCCAGCATTTT
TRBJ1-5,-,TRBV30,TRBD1,CAWSASGTGTDQPQHF,TGTGCCTGGAGTGCCTCCGGGACAGGGACGGATCAGCCCCAGCATTTT
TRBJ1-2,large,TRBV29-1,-,CSVPEGFGGYTF,TGCAGCGTCCCCGAGGGGTTCGGTGGCTACACCTTC
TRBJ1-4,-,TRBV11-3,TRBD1,CASSLGQDNEKLFF,TGTGCCAGCAGCCTGGGACAGGATAATGAAAAACTGTTTTTT
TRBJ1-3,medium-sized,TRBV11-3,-,CASSFNLLWDSGNTIYF,TGTGCCAGCAGCTTTAACTTATTGTGGGATTCTGGAAACACCATATATTTT
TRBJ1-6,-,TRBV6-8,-,CASTPRGAPNSPLHF,TGTGCCAGCACCCCCCGAGGGGCCCCAAATTCACCCCTCCACTTT
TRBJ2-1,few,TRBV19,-,CASSIPGVHEQFF,TGTGCCAGTAGTATTCCGGGGGTCCATGAGCAGTTCTTC
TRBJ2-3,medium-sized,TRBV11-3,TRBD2,CASSLVSGGSTDTQYF,TGTGCCAGCAGCTTAGTTAGCGGGGGTAGCACAGATACGCAGTATTTT
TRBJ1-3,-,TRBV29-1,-,CSVTGRDGNTIYF,TGCAGCGTTACCGGAAGGGATGGAAACACCATATATTTT
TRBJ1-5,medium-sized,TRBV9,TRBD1,CASNGQGRGQPQHF,TGTGCCAGCAATGGACAGGGAAGGGGTCAGCCCCAGCATTTT
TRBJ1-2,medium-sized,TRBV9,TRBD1,CASSPDPQGARGYTF,TGTGCCAGCAGCCCGGATCCTCAGGGGGCGCGGGGCTACACCTTC
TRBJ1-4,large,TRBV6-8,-,CASLPDGQPNEKLFF,TGTGCCAGCCTTCCTGACGGACAGCCTAATGAAAAACTGTTTTTT
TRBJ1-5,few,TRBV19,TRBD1,CASSIDPGGEGNQPQHF,TGTGCCAGTAGTATAGATCCAGGGGGCGAGGGCAATCAGCCCCAGCATTTT
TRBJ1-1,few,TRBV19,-,CASIQAGITEAFF,TGTGCCAGTATTCAGGCAGGGATCACTGAAGCTTTCTTT
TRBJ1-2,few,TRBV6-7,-,CASGSRDGYTF,TGTGCCAGCGGAAGCAGGGACGGCTACACCTTC
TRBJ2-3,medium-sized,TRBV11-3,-,CASSYQVVTDTQYF,TGTGCCAGCAGCTATCAGGTGGTCACAGATACGCAGTATTTT
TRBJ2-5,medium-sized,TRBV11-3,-,CASSPRTGLSGDSKETQYF,TGTGCCAGCAGCCCCCGGACCGGACTAAGCGGCGATAGTAAAGAGACCCAGTACTTC
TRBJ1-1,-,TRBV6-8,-,CASTNGGSTTEAFF,TGTGCCAGCACTAACGGGGGCTCCACCACTGAAGCTTTCTTT